The entry that follows covers one T cell receptor (beta chain) sequence. What it binds is unknown. Primers for the PCR totalled 60 Vbeta and 13 Jbeta. Only in-frame clones appear in the TCRdb table, and some are missing; sequencing was by immunoSEQ multiplex PCR. The table includes 150,000 to 200,000 clones, 70% to 85% detected once. The trim removed 3 bases at V and 8 bases at J, leaving 3 bases unmatched. Germline CDR1 reads SGDLS; CDR2 reads YYNGEE. The CDR3 loop spans 14 amino acids. The entry originates in a study of cytomegalovirus exposure and HLA in healthy donors. About the study: Of all 370 or so donors who were genotyped, 75% to 85% belonged to the Caucasian-associated ancestry cluster.

Points from the study as a whole: It was reported in a later analysis that an Asian-associated ancestry cluster showed fewer N-insertions than the roughly 660-donor mean. Across donors, most TCRs were seen rarely, yet some public ones were widespread.

This sequence was found in a woman aged 35 to 49 in good health and CMV-seronegative. The sequencing sample was made of PBMCs. The V and J genes are TRBV9 and TRBJ1-4, with 11 bases identical to TRBD1. The CDR3: CASSGRDRGEKLFF. The CDR3 DNA reads as TGTGCCAGCAGCGGACGGGACAGGGGGGAAAAACTGTTTTTT.